A single sample is the source of the 12 T cell receptor beta chains below, sequenced in a study of T cells in narcolepsy. Libraries were prepared by immunoSEQ multiplex PCR; TCRdb keeps only in-frame clonotypes and omits some of them. The data hold 20,000 to 30,000 clones, with 65% to 90% observed a single time. Sequencing input: memory (CD45RA-) CD4+ T cells from blood. The receptors were gathered from a human donor in good health.

V and J are TRBV19 and TRBJ2-1; no reliable D call. The CDR3 totals 11 residues. CDR1 and CDR2 from the germline V gene are LNHDA and SQIVND (reference sequence). V gave up 3 bases and J gave up 3 bases, with 0 bases separating them. Here the CDR3 DNA reads TGTGCCAGTAGTATCTACAATGAGCAGTTCTTC. Its translation is CASSIYNEQFF. The complete variable domain, with remaining parts taken from reference TRBV19 and TRBJ2-1, reads DGGITQSPKYLFRKEGQNVTLSCEQNLNHDAMYWYRQDPGQGLRLIYYSQIVNDFQKGDIAEGYSVSREKKESFPLTVTSAQKNPTAFYLCASSIYNEQFFGPGTRLTVL.

The chain carries TRBV6-5 and TRBJ2-3, with 7 bases aligning to TRBD2. Germline V gives CDR1 MNHEY, CDR2 SVGAGI. The CDR3 totals 15 residues. J lost 2 bases, V lost 7 bases, and 9 bases had no gene match. The CDR3 DNA follows: TGTGCCAGCACCCCACCGGGACTAAACACAGATACGCAGTATTTT. It codes for CASTPPGLNTDTQYF.

This chain joins TRBV28 and TRBJ1-5; no reliable D call. CDR1 and CDR2 (germline): MDHEN, SYDVKM. Trimming shortened V by 6 bases and J by 4 bases, and 7 bases separated the two germline ends. CDR3 length: 12 amino acids. The CDR3, as DNA: TGTGCCAGCAGCAACGGTAATCAGCCCCAGCATTTT. Residues: CASSNGNQPQHF.

The CDR3 loop reads CASSRMIIENTEAFF. The CDR3 DNA sequence: TGTGCCAGCAGCCGAATGATTATCGAGAACACTGAAGCTTTCTTT. The chain carries TRBV14 and TRBJ1-1; no clear D. Trimming cost V 4 bases and J 1 base, with 13 bases left between them. Germline CDR1 is SGHDN and CDR2 is FVKESK. CDR3 size: 15 residues.

This chain joins TRBV6-5 and TRBJ1-3; D call uncertain. CDR1 MNHEY and CDR2 SVGAGI come from the germline V gene. The germline V and J ends were trimmed by 7 bases and 0 bases, with 10 bases remaining between them. The length of the CDR3 is 14 residues. The CDR3 sequence is CASKEGPSGNTIYF. CDR3 nucleotides: TGTGCCAGCAAGGAAGGGCCCTCTGGAAACACCATATATTTT.

The gene calls are TRBV7-5 and TRBJ2-7; TRBD2 is the table's D call and was not checked against the DNA. TRBV7-5 counts as a pseudogene. CDR3 length: 17 residues. The CDR3: CARSLNGTSGFTYEQYF. CDR3 DNA sequence: TGTGCCAGAAGCTTAAATGGGACTAGCGGTTTTACCTACGAGCAGTACTTC.

The J gene is TRBJ2-3, the V gene TRBV6-5, with D maybe TRBD2 (6 bases). Germline V gene data show CDR1 as MNHEY and CDR2 as SVGAGI. The V gene lost 2 bases and the J gene lost 2 bases, with 11 bases spanning the gap. The CDR3 totals 15 residues. The CDR3 DNA is TGTGCCAGCAGTTACGGGGCGGGATACACAGATACGCAGTATTTT. Amino acids: CASSYGAGYTDTQYF.

The genes are TRBV7-2 and TRBJ1-1; the D gene is possibly TRBD1 (6 bases). V dropped 0 bases and J dropped 6 bases, with 11 bases sitting between them. The length of the CDR3 is 14 residues. Germline V lookup: CDR1 SGHTA, CDR2 FQGNSA. Written as DNA, the CDR3 is TGTGCCAGCAGCTTAGCGACGGGGGCATCTGAAGCTTTCTTT. Translated, it gives CASSLATGASEAFF.

With respect to this clone: Distinct nucleotide sequences in the sample also encode this CDR3. The rearrangement uses TRBV7-2 and TRBJ2-7; 9 nucleotides align to TRBD1. There are 14 residues in the CDR3. With V trimmed by 2 bases and J by 4 bases, 3 bases remained unmatched. CDR1 is SGHTA and CDR2 is FQGNSA in the germline V gene. The CDR3 bases are TGTGCCAGCAGCTTAACAGGGGGCGTGTACGAGCAGTACTTC. It codes for CASSLTGGVYEQYF.

The J gene is TRBJ2-7, the V gene TRBV28; 7 bases line up with TRBD2. This CDR3 is 14 amino acids long. Per germline, CDR1 MDHEN and CDR2 SYDVKM. The ends lost 6 bases at V and 2 bases at J; junction bases unmatched: 7. In DNA, the CDR3 is TGTGCCAGCAGATTGTCTAGCGGCCCCTACGAGCAGTACTTC. Protein sequence: CASRLSSGPYEQYF. Filled out from reference TRBV28 and TRBJ2-7, the complete variable domain reads DVKVTQSSRYLVKRTGEKVFLECVQDMDHENMFWYRQDPGLGLRLIYFSYDVKMKEKGDIPEGYSVSREKKERFSLILESASTNQTSMYLCASRLSSGPYEQYFGPGTRLTVT.

The chain recombines TRBV7-2 with TRBJ2-7, with a weak D call TRBD1 (5 bases). Trimming cost V 4 bases and J 1 base, with 8 bases left between them. Germline-derived CDR1 and CDR2 are SGHTA and FQGNSA. CDR3 length equals 13 residues. In DNA form, the CDR3 reads TGTGCCAGCAGCTCGACAGCGTCCTACGAGCAGTACTTC. It specifies CASSSTASYEQYF.

The V call is TRBV11-3, the J call TRBJ2-3; TRBD2 matches at 9 bases. V was pared by 5 bases and J by 7 bases, with 7 bases of the junction left unmatched. There are 14 residues in the CDR3. Germline V gene data show CDR1 as SGHNT and CDR2 as YENEEA. CDR3 sequence: CASSPKAGGHTQYF. The CDR3 nucleotides read TGTGCCAGCAGCCCCAAGGCGGGAGGGCATACGCAGTATTTT.